The source of this TCR beta chain is a study of regulatory T cells in long-lasting Graves disease. Points from the study as a whole: Gene preferences differed: TRBV28, TRBJ1-2, TRBJ2-5 in persistent cases. Patients with persistent disease shared 2,741 public clonotypes, outpacing the approximately 870 shared by new patients. Sample size was small, which may have lowered accuracy.

Combining iRepertoire HTBI primers with Arm-PCR of CDR3 regions, the authors built TCR beta libraries. TCRdb analysed the multiplex PCR reads with MiXCR anew, one entry per CDR3 protein. The table records hundreds of thousands of distinct CDR3 sequences, around 21% of them present only once. Time point specified: persistent/refractory GD, antithyroid drugs over 5 years with positive TRAb. The TCR library was prepared using RNA isolated from PBMCs. Those enrolled as patients came out of an endocrinology department in Xi'an, China. This clonotype was recorded a few times. What it binds is not known. Trimming shortened V by 8 bases and J by 13 bases, and 18 bases separated the two germline ends. CDR1 and CDR2 (germline): MNHNS, SASEGT. The CDR3 has 13 residues.

The sequenced sample was peripheral blood mononuclear cells (PBMCs), obtained when the disease was refractory, from a patient treated with antithyroid drugs. The receptor comes from a female donor with Graves disease. The J gene is TRBJ1-6, the V gene TRBV6-1, with D possibly matching TRBD1 (5 bases). This chain's CDR3 is CASRDPPSTPLHF. For the CDR3, the DNA is TGTGCCAGCCGGGACCCGCCATCGACGCCCCTCCACTTT.